The 7 T cell receptor beta chains below come from one sample, sequenced in a study of shared clonotypes between healthy human individuals. Some clones are missing from TCRdb's copy, which holds only in-frame ones; the method was immunoSEQ multiplex PCR. Of about 1.5 million clones in the sample, approximately 98% were seen once. Source material: naive CD4+ T cells sorted from blood. Subset of the sample: CD45RA+ positively selected. The receptors were gathered from a man aged 30 to 39 in good health.

The genes are TRBV5-1 and TRBJ2-7; possible D gene TRBD1, 5 bases. The V and J ends lost 0 bases and 2 bases respectively, with 12 bases between them. The CDR3 loop spans 15 amino acids. CDR1 and CDR2 (germline): SGHRS, YFSETQ. In DNA form, the CDR3 reads TGCGCCAGCAGCTTGGCCCCCCAGGGAACCTACGAGCAGTACTTC. Translated: CASSLAPQGTYEQYF.

This chain links TRBV29-1 with TRBJ1-1, with D perhaps TRBD1 (5 bases). CDR3 length: 12 residues. V was shortened by 7 bases and J by 4 bases, with 13 bases between the two germline ends. Looked up from germline, CDR1 is SQVTM and CDR2 is ANQGSEA. The CDR3 DNA reads as TGCAGCGCTTGGGGGTTTGGCACTGAAGCTTTCTTT. Amino acids: CSAWGFGTEAFF.

This chain joins TRBV18 and TRBJ2-2; D is uncertain. V lost 6 bases and J 4 bases, leaving 12 bases between the germline ends. This CDR3 comprises 14 residues. Germline V gives CDR1 KGHSH, CDR2 LQKENI. The CDR3 DNA reads as TGTGCCAGCTCTCCCATTGACCGCACCGGGGAGCTGTTTTTT. This translates into CASSPIDRTGELFF.

This chain connects TRBV6-1 to TRBJ1-5, with D unresolved. Germline V CDR1 and CDR2: MNHNS, SASEGT. This CDR3 is built from 17 residues. V dropped 3 bases and J dropped 1 base, with 16 bases sitting between them. CDR3 in DNA: TGTGCCAGCAGTGAGATCATGCGACATTCAAGCAATCAGCCCCAGCATTTT. Protein sequence: CASSEIMRHSSNQPQHF.

This chain links TRBV18 with TRBJ1-1; D not certain. Germline-derived CDR1 and CDR2 are KGHSH and LQKENI. The CDR3 contains 14 residues. Trimming cost V 1 base and J 3 bases, with 9 bases left between them. CDR3 DNA sequence: TGTGCCAGCTCACCACTACCCTCGGACACTGAAGCTTTCTTT. Translated, it gives CASSPLPSDTEAFF.

This chain uses TRBV19 with TRBJ2-7, with D unresolved. The CDR3 sequence is 13 residues long. The germline V and J ends were trimmed by 3 bases and 3 bases, with 9 bases remaining between them. In germline, CDR1 is LNHDA, CDR2 SQIVND (reference sequence). The chain's CDR3 is CASSIPGNYEQYF. CDR3 DNA: TGTGCCAGTAGTATTCCAGGTAACTACGAGCAGTACTTC.

The rearrangement uses TRBV4-3 and TRBJ2-5; the D gene is possibly TRBD2 (6 bases). Germline lookup yields CDR1 LGHNA and CDR2 YSLEER. V dropped 1 base and J dropped 1 base, with 10 bases sitting between them. This CDR3 region has 15 residues. CDR3: CASSQVAAVQETQYF. The CDR3 nucleotides are TGCGCCAGCAGCCAAGTAGCGGCGGTCCAAGAGACCCAGTACTTC.